This entry is about one T cell receptor (beta chain). Use of 60 Vbeta and 13 Jbeta primers characterized the PCR. Profiled with immunoSEQ multiplex PCR; TCRdb holds only in-frame clones, not every one. This table lists approximately 110,000 clones. The germline V gene has CDR1 SEHNR and CDR2 FQNEAQ (reference sequence). V lost 5 bases and J lost 3, with 22 bases in between. CDR3 length: 17 residues. These data originate in a study of cytomegalovirus exposure and HLA in healthy donors. Specimen: PBMCs. This sequence was found in a man aged 18 to 29 in good health and CMV-seronegative. This chain connects TRBV7-9 to TRBJ1-1, with unresolved D. This chain's CDR3 is CASSNPKKQGAYTEAFF. CDR3 nucleotide sequence: TGTGCCAGCAGCAACCCTAAGAAGCAAGGAGCGTACACTGAAGCTTTCTTT.